Below, one T cell receptor beta chain is given with its context. Its matching antigen is unknown. CDR1 and CDR2 from the germline V gene are LNHDA and SQIVND (reference sequence). V lost 0 bases to trimming and J lost 4 bases; unmatched junction nucleotides: 4. The CDR3 contains 15 residues. The sample originates from a study of Ad26.COV2.S vaccination and SARS-CoV-2 variants. Study-level results: Researchers cautioned that TCR breadth and depth analyses may have underestimated total T cell responses.

Described treatment: roughly 19 received Ad26.COV2.S at low or high dose, single or two shots; roughly five received placebo; per-sample allocation not given. Day 63 after the first vaccine or placebo injection was the time point for sampling. Sequencing was performed with immunoSEQ multiplex PCR; in TCRdb, only in-frame clones are kept and a portion is missing. The profile shows 380,000 or so clones, 75% to 90% of them singletons. V gene TRBV19 combines with J gene TRBJ1-2; 8 nucleotides match TRBD1. The clonotype originates from a person between 18 and 59 years old who received the Ad26.COV2.S COVID-19 vaccine or a placebo. The material sequenced was peripheral blood, taken in a trial of Ad26.COV2.S vaccine versus placebo. CDR3 amino acids: CASSIDPRGLYGYTF. The CDR3 bases are TGTGCCAGTAGTATAGATCCCAGGGGGCTCTATGGCTACACCTTC. Combining the CDR3 with reference TRBV19 and TRBJ1-2 gives the whole variable domain DGGITQSPKYLFRKEGQNVTLSCEQNLNHDAMYWYRQDPGQGLRLIYYSQIVNDFQKGDIAEGYSVSREKKESFPLTVTSAQKNPTAFYLCASSIDPRGLYGYTFGSGTRLTVV.